A selection of T cell receptor beta chains follows, all from one sample in a study of cytomegalovirus exposure and HLA in healthy donors. Here immunoSEQ multiplex PCR was the method, and the copy in TCRdb shows in-frame clones only, minus some. The table has some 170,000 clones, roughly 80% seen once. Sequencing input: PBMCs. The receptors come from a woman aged 50 to 60 in good health and CMV-seronegative. Each CDR3 is given with its conserved first and last residue. The order of the fields is clone size, D gene, V gene, J gene, CDR3 DNA, CDR3 protein. The D gene is left open where the match is weak. For some rows the clone size is stated as once, few or many, or as a class when expanded; others skip it.

>NA|NA|TRBV5-4|TRBJ1-1
TGTGCCAGCAGCCACACAGGGAAAACTGAAGCTTTCTTT
CASSHTGKTEAFF
>NA|TRBD2|TRBV10-3|TRBJ2-7
TGTGCCATCAGTGGGGGACTAGCGGGGGTTCACAGGTACGAGCAGTACTTC
CAISGGLAGVHRYEQYF
>NA|NA|TRBV10-3|TRBJ1-1
TGTGCCATCAGTGAGTCAGGAGGGAACACTGAAGCTTTCTTT
CAISESGGNTEAFF
>NA|NA|TRBV7-2|TRBJ2-2
TGTGCCAGCAGCTCTCCGAACACCGGGGAGCTGTTTTTT
CASSSPNTGELFF
>NA|TRBD2|TRBV7-9|TRBJ2-1
TGTGCCAGCAGCTTCCTAGCGGGAGACAATGAGCAGTTCTTC
CASSFLAGDNEQFF
>NA|NA|TRBV19|TRBJ2-1
TGTGCCAGTAGTACGTCCGACGGAGGCCCCAAGCAGTTCTTC
CASSTSDGGPKQFF
>NA|TRBD2|TRBV5-1|TRBJ2-3
TGCGCCAGCAGCGGAGCGGGAATAACAGATACGCAGTATTTT
CASSGAGITDTQYF
>few|NA|TRBV5-1|TRBJ1-1
TGCGCCAGCAGCCCTCTACAGGGGAACACTGAAGCTTTCTTT
CASSPLQGNTEAFF
>NA|TRBD2|TRBV7-8|TRBJ2-7
TGTGCCAGCAGCTTAGAACTAGCGGGGGGGCCCTACGAGCAGTACTTC
CASSLELAGGPYEQYF
>NA|TRBD2|TRBV7-9|TRBJ2-5
TGTGCCAGCAGCTCACTAGCGGGGGGGCCGCAGACCCAGTACTTC
CASSSLAGGPQTQYF
>few|NA|TRBV18|TRBJ1-4
TGTGCCAGCTCACAGGACAGAACTAATGAAAAACTGTTTTTT
CASSQDRTNEKLFF
>NA|NA|TRBV6-5|TRBJ2-7
TGTGCCAGCAGTGGTAACTACGAGCAGTACTTC
CASSGNYEQYF
>NA|NA|TRBV5-4|TRBJ2-7
TGTGCCAGCAGCCTAGACAGGACCTACGAGCAGTACTTC
CASSLDRTYEQYF